This T cell receptor (beta chain) was found in a study of cytomegalovirus exposure and HLA in healthy donors. Across the study: Earlier, some 170 million T cells were analyzed, and 117 million unique TCR beta sequences were found among them.

A few counts support this clone. Germline CDR1 and CDR2: LNHDA and SQIVND (reference sequence). V was cut by 1 base and J by 0 bases, with 9 bases left in between. The CDR3 consists of 15 residues. Primers for the PCR totalled 60 Vbeta and 13 Jbeta. Assay used: immunoSEQ multiplex PCR; TCRdb lists only in-frame clones, some missing. Of over 150,000 clones in the sample, about 70% are singletons; the top ten hold approximately 2.8%. Sequences were obtained from PBMCs. The receptor's source is a middle-aged woman in good health and CMV-seropositive. The chain has TRBV19 and TRBJ1-1; D call uncertain. The CDR3 DNA reads as TGTGCCAGTAGTATAGGGCCGGGTATGAACACTGAAGCTTTCTTT. It yields the protein CASSIGPGMNTEAFF. The entire variable domain, with the rest obtained from reference TRBV19 and TRBJ1-1, is as follows: DGGITQSPKYLFRKEGQNVTLSCEQNLNHDAMYWYRQDPGQGLRLIYYSQIVNDFQKGDIAEGYSVSREKKESFPLTVTSAQKNPTAFYLCASSIGPGMNTEAFFGQGTRLTVV.